The 14 T cell receptor beta chains reported below all come from one sample, sequenced in a study of long-term antiretroviral therapy in people with HIV. They ran version v3.0 of the immunoSEQ assay at survey level. Profiling relied on immunoSEQ multiplex PCR, and the TCRdb table lists in-frame clones only, not all of them. This table has roughly 30,000 clones, about 80% appearing once. The source was unsorted PBMCs, collected 0.3 years after starting antiretroviral therapy. The origin of the receptors is a man aged 35 to 55 with HIV.

This sequence joins TRBV18 and TRBJ2-7; no reliable D call. This CDR3 is 13 amino acids long. V shed 0 bases and J shed 2 bases, with 5 bases lying between them. Germline loops: CDR1 KGHSH, CDR2 LQKENI. DNA for the CDR3: TGTGCCAGCTCACCACCGACAACCTACGAGCAGTACTTC. Its translation: CASSPPTTYEQYF. Full variable domain (remainder filled in from reference TRBV18 and TRBJ2-7): NAGVMQNPRHLVRRRGQEARLRCSPMKGHSHVYWYRQLPEEGLKFMVYLQKENIIDESGMPKERFSAEFPKEGPSILRIQQVVRGDSAAYFCASSPPTTYEQYFGPGTRLTVT.

This clone was detected only once. This chain uses TRBV18 with TRBJ2-5; D call uncertain. From germline, CDR1 is KGHSH and CDR2 LQKENI. The CDR3 spans 13 residues. The V end lost 1 base, the J end lost 3 bases, and 6 bases lay between the germline ends. CDR3: CASSPRLEETQYF. The CDR3 nucleotides are TGTGCCAGCTCACCACGATTGGAAGAGACCCAGTACTTC.

The V call is TRBV7-9, the J call TRBJ1-4, with D uncertain. Germline loops: CDR1 SEHNR, CDR2 FQNEAQ (reference sequence). This CDR3 region has 14 residues. V lost 5 bases to trimming and J lost 4 bases, with 11 bases between them. The CDR3 coding sequence is TGTGCCAGCAGCCCCCCCTCTAATAATGAAAAACTGTTTTTT. This sequence encodes CASSPPSNNEKLFF.

This clone has only one observation. The chain joins TRBV6-5 to TRBJ2-5; the match to TRBD2 covers 11 bases. Looked up from germline, CDR1 is MNHEY and CDR2 is SVGAGI. The CDR3 runs 16 residues. The V gene end was trimmed by 1 base and the J gene end by 5 bases; junction bases not matched to a gene: 6. Here the CDR3 reads CASSYFPSGGRETQYF. Written as DNA, the CDR3 is TGTGCCAGCAGTTACTTTCCTAGCGGGGGGCGGGAGACCCAGTACTTC.

The chain recombines TRBV5-6 with TRBJ2-7; D call uncertain. This CDR3 is built from 12 residues. Trimming left V 0 bases short and J 3 bases short, with 4 bases between. The germline V gene has CDR1 SGHDT and CDR2 YYEEEE. The CDR3 nucleotides are TGTGCCAGCAGCTTGGGGAACTACGAGCAGTACTTC. Translation gives CASSLGNYEQYF.

The rearrangement joins TRBV7-9 to TRBJ1-4, with TRBD1 identical over 7 bases. The CDR3 consists of 16 residues. J lost 8 bases, V lost 2 bases, and 11 bases had no gene match. In germline, CDR1 is SEHNR, CDR2 FQNEAQ (reference sequence). Written as DNA, the CDR3 is TGTGCCAGCAGCTTACCAGGGGGGGGACATCGGGAAAAACTGTTTTTT. Translated: CASSLPGGGHREKLFF.

The gene calls are TRBV4-3 and TRBJ1-2, with D perhaps matching TRBD1 (5 bases). V was cut by 4 bases and J by 8 bases, with 11 bases left in between. CDR1 and CDR2 from the germline V gene are LGHNA and YSLEER. The length of the CDR3 is 12 residues. CDR3 sequence: CASSRGVYGYTF. The CDR3 nucleotides read TGCGCCAGCAGCCGAGGGGTTTACGGCTACACCTTC.

The V and J genes are TRBV28 and TRBJ2-7, with D hard to call. Deletions cut 6 bases from V and 7 bases from J, with 10 bases between. From germline, CDR1 is MDHEN and CDR2 SYDVKM. CDR3 length: 11 residues. The CDR3 reads CASRSSEEQYF. DNA for the CDR3: TGTGCCAGCAGATCCTCGGAGGAGCAGTACTTC.

In this sample, this clone turned up a few times. A read error may produce the germline difference seen at one junction end. CDR3 coding DNA: TGCCGCAGCAGTCAGCAGGGGGGCTACGAGCAGTACTTC. Its protein is CRSSQQGGYEQYF. V usage is TRBV28 and J usage is TRBJ2-7, with D possibly TRBD1 on 7 matching bases. There are 13 residues in the CDR3. Looked up from germline, CDR1 is MDHEN and CDR2 is SYDVKM.

This clone came up a few times. The chain combines TRBV29-1 with TRBJ2-3, with a tentative D call TRBD1 (5 bases). Germline V CDR1 and CDR2: SQVTM, ANQGSEA. The CDR3 extends over 13 amino acids. V lost 6 bases to trimming and J lost 0 bases, with 10 bases between them. CDR3 loop: CSVRESSTDTQYF. The CDR3 region has the DNA TGCAGCGTCAGGGAATCTAGCACAGATACGCAGTATTTT.

In its sample, this clone was seen once. The genes are TRBV7-2 and TRBJ1-2, with D possibly TRBD1 on 5 matching bases. Trimming took 5 bases from V and 8 from J, leaving 21 bases between them. The CDR3 has 15 residues. Germline V gives CDR1 SGHTA, CDR2 FQGNSA. The CDR3 nucleotides are TGTGCCAGCAGCCCGGTGTGGGGGATTCCCTTAGGCTACACCTTC. This gives the protein CASSPVWGIPLGYTF.

The V gene is TRBV2, the J gene TRBJ2-3, with 8 bases identical to TRBD2. CDR3 length: 15 residues. Germline CDR1 SNHLY, CDR2 FYNNEI. V was pared by 5 bases and J by 1 base, with 5 bases of the junction left unmatched. In nucleotides, the CDR3 is TGTGCCAGCAGTCTTTTTAGCGGGGGCACAGATACGCAGTATTTT. Translation gives CASSLFSGGTDTQYF.

CDR3 nucleotide sequence: TGTGCCAGCACCGTTGACGGGGAAGACATTCAGTACTTC. Translating gives CASTVDGEDIQYF. The chain combines TRBV2 with TRBJ2-4, with a tentative D call TRBD2 (5 bases). Trimming removed 7 bases at V and 8 bases at J, with 15 bases between. Germline CDR1 is SNHLY and CDR2 is FYNNEI. The CDR3 spans 13 residues.

The V call is TRBV5-6, the J call TRBJ2-7; 11 nucleotides agree with TRBD1. CDR3 length: 15 residues. V dropped 2 bases and J dropped 8; count of bases not matched to a gene: 9. CDR1 is SGHDT and CDR2 is YYEEEE in the germline V gene. DNA of the CDR3: TGTGCCAGCAGCTTCCGGGACAGGGGGACCTCTCAGCAGTACTTC. Encoded protein: CASSFRDRGTSQQYF.